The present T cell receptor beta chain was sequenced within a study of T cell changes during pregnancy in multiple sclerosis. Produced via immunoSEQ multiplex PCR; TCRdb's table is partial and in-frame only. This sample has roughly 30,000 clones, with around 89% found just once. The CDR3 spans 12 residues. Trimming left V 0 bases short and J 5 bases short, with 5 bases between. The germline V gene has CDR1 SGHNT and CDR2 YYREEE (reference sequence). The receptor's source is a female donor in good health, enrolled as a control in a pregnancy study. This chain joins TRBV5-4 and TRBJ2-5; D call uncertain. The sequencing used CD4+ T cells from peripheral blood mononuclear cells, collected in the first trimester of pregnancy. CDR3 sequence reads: CASSLDRETQYF. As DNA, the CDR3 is TGTGCCAGCAGCTTGGATCGGGAGACCCAGTACTTC. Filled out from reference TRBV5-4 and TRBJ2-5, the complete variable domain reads ETGVTQSPTHLIKTRGQQVTLRCSSQSGHNTVSWYQQALGQGPQFIFQYYREEENGRGNFPPRFSGLQFPNYSSELNVNALELDDSALYLCASSLDRETQYFGPGTRLLVL.